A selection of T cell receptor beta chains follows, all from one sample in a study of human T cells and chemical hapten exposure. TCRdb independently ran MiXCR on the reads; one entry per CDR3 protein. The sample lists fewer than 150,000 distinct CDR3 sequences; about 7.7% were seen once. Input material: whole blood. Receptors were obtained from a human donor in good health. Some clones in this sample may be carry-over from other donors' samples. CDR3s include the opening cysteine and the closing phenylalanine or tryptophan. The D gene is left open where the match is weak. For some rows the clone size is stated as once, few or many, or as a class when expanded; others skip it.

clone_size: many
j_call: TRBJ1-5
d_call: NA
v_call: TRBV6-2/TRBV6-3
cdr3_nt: TGTGCCAGCAGACAGGGTCATCAGCCCCAGCATTTT
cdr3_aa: CASRQGHQPQHF

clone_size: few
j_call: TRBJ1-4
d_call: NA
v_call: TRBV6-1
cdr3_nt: TGTGCCAGCACCCCTTTTTTGCCGGATTCAGGGGAAAAACTGTTTTTT
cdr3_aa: CASTPFLPDSGEKLFF

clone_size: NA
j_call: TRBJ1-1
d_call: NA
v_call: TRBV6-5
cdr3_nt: TGTGCCAGCAGTTCCAGGGTAGTTACTGAAGCTTTCTTT
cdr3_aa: CASSSRVVTEAFF

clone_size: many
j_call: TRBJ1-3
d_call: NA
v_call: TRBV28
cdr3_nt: TGTGCCAGCAGCGCGGGGGGAGGAAACACCATATATTTT
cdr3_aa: CASSAGGGNTIYF

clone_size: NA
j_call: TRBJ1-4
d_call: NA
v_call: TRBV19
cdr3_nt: TGTGCCAGTAGTTTTTTGGGAGGCGAAAAACTGTTTTTT
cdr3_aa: CASSFLGGEKLFF

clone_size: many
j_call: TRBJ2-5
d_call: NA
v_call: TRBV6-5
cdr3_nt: TGTGCCAGCAGCCGGGACTCCCAAGAGACCCAGTACTTC
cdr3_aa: CASSRDSQETQYF

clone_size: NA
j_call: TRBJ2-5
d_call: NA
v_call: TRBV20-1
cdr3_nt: TGCAGTGCTAGAGATCCCCTGGACAGCTTCCAAGAGACCCAGTACTTC
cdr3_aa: CSARDPLDSFQETQYF

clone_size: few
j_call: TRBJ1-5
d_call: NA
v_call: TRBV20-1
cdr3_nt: TGCAGTGCTGGATCTTTAAAGCCCCAGCATTTT
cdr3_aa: CSAGSLKPQHF

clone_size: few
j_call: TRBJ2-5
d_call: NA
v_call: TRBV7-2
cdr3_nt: TGTGCCAGCAGCTACCCGAAAGAGACCCAGTACTTC
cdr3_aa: CASSYPKETQYF

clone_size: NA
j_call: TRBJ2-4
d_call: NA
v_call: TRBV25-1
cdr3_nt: TGTGCCAGCAGTGAATCGCCCCCCCCCGGGACCCGGGGTAAAAACATTCAGTACTTC
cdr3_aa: CASSESPPPGTRGKNIQYF

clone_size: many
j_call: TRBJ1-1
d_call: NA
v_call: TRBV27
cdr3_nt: TGTGCCAGCAGTTTATCGTCCGGGTCTTGGAACACTGAAGCTTTCTTT
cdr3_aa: CASSLSSGSWNTEAFF

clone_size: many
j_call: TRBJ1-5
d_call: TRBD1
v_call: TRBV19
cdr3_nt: TGTGCCAGTAGCCCCCGGGCAGGGGGTCAGCCCCAGCATTTT
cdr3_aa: CASSPRAGGQPQHF

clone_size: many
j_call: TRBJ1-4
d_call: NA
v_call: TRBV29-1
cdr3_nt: TGCAGCGTTGGATCAGGGTTCGGTAATGAAAAACTGTTTTTT
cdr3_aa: CSVGSGFGNEKLFF

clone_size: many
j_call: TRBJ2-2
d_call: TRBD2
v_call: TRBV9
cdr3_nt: TGTGCCAGCAGCGTTGCTAGCGGGGCTGAGCGAACCGGGGAGCTGTTTTTT
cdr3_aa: CASSVASGAERTGELFF

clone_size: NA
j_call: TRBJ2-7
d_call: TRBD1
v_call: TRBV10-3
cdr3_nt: TGTGCCATCAGGGGGGGGGACAGGGGCTACGAGCAGTACTTC
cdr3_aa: CAIRGGDRGYEQYF

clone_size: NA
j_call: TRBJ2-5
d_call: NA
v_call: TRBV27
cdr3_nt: TGTGCCAGCAGCACGGGGCGGAGTGGGCTGTACCAAGAGACCCAGTACTTC
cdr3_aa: CASSTGRSGLYQETQYF

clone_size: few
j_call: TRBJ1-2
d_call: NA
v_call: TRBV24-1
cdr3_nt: TGTGCCACCAGTGACGGACTACTCTATGGCTACACCTTC
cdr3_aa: CATSDGLLYGYTF

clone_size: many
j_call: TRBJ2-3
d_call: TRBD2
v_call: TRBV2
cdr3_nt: TGTGCCAGCAGTGTAGCCACAGCGGGGGGGGACACAGATACGCAGTATTTT
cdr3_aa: CASSVATAGGDTDTQYF

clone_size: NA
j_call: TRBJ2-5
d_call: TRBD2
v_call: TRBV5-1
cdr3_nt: TGCGCCAGCAGCTTGAAGGACTCGCGGGGGGGCTACCAAGAGACCCAGTACTTC
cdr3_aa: CASSLKDSRGGYQETQYF

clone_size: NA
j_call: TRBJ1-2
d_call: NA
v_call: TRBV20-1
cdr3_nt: TGCAGTGCTAGAGATCTCGACAGGACTAGCTATGGCTACACCTTC
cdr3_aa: CSARDLDRTSYGYTF

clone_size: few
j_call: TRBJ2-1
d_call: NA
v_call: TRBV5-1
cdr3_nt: TGCGCCAGCAGCCTTCCCCAACAGCCCCACAATGAGCAGTTCTTC
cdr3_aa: CASSLPQQPHNEQFF

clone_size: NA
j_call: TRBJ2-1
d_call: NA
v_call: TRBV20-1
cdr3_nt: TGCAGTGCTAGATTCCCGGGGACGGGTAAGGATGAGCAGTTCTTC
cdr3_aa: CSARFPGTGKDEQFF

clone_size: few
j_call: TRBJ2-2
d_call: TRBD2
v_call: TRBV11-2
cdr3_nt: TGTGCCAGCAGCCGTAACCGGGACTATAACACCGGGGAGCTGTTTTTT
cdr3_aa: CASSRNRDYNTGELFF

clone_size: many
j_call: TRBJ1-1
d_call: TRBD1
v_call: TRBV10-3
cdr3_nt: TGTGCCATCAGTGAGACAGGGGAGACTGAAGCTTTCTTT
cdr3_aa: CAISETGETEAFF

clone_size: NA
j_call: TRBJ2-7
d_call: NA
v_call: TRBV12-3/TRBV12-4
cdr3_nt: TGTGCCAGCAGTTTCCGCCCGCGGGACGAGCAGTACTTC
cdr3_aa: CASSFRPRDEQYF

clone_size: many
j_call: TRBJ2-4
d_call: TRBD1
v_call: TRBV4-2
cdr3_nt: TGTGCCAGCAGCCTAAGCTCTACAGGGGCGGACATTCAGTACTTC
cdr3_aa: CASSLSSTGADIQYF

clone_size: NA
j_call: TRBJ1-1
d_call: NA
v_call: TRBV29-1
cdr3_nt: TGCAGCGTTGACTGGAACACTGAAGCTTTCTTT
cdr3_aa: CSVDWNTEAFF

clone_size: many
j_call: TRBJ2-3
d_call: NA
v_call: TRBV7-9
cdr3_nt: TGTGCCAGCAGCTCTCCCACTAGTTCCAGCACAGATACGCAGTATTTT
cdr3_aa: CASSSPTSSSTDTQYF

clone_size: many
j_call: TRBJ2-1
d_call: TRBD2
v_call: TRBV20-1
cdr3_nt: TGCAGTGCTAGCCGGGGGGCCTACAATGAGCAGTTCTTC
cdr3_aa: CSASRGAYNEQFF

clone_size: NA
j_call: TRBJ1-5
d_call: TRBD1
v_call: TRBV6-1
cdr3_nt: TGTGCCAGCAGCCAGACAGGGTTCAATCAGCCCCAGCATTTT
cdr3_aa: CASSQTGFNQPQHF

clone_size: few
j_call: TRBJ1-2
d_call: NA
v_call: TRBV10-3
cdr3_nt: TGTGCCATCAGTGATATCGTGGGAGGTCGGTATGGCTACACCTTC
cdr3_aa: CAISDIVGGRYGYTF

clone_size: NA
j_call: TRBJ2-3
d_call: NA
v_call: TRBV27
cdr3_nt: TGTGCCAGCAGTCCCAAAAGAGGAATAAGCACAGATACGCAGTATTTT
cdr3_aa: CASSPKRGISTDTQYF

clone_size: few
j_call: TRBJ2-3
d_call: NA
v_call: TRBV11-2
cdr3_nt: TGTGCCAGCAGCTTAGACCCCCCCCAGACGGGCACAGATACGCAGTATTTT
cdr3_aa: CASSLDPPQTGTDTQYF

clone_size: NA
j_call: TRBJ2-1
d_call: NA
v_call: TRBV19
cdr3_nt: TGTGCCAGTAGTATTACGTCGGGAGCATACAATGAGCAGTTCTTC
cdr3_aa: CASSITSGAYNEQFF

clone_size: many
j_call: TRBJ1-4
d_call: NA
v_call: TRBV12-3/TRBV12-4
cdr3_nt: TGTGCCAGCCGACACTCGGGGACCGGTAATGAAAAACTGTTTTTT
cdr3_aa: CASRHSGTGNEKLFF

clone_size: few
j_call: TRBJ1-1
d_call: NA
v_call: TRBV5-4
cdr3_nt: TGTGCCAGCAGCTTGGCCGGGAGTAGTTTCGAGATGAACACTGAAGCTTTCTTT
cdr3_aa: CASSLAGSSFEMNTEAFF

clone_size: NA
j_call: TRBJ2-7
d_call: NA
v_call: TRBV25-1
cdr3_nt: TGTGCCAGCAGTCCCAGGGGGGGCGGCTTGGACGAGCAGTACTTC
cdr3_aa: CASSPRGGGLDEQYF

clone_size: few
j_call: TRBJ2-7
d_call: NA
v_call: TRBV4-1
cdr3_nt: TGCGCCAGCAGCCAAGCAGGGGAGGGTGAGCAGTACTTC
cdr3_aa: CASSQAGEGEQYF

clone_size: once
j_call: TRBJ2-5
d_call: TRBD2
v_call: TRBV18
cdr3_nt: TGTGCCAGCTCACCATCTAGCGGGGCCCAAGAGACCCAGTACTTC
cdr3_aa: CASSPSSGAQETQYF

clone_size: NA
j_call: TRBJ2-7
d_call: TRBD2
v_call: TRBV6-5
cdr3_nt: TGTGCCAGCACCCTGGGACTAGCGGGAATGGAACAGTACTTC
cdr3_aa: CASTLGLAGMEQYF

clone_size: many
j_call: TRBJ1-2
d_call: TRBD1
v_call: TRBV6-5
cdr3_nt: TGTGCCAGCACCCAGGACAGGGTAGACGGCTACACCTTC
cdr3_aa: CASTQDRVDGYTF

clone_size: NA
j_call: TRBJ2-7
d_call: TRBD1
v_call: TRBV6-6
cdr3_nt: TGTGCCAGCCGCGGGGACAGGGGGTACTACGAGCAGTACTTC
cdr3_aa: CASRGDRGYYEQYF

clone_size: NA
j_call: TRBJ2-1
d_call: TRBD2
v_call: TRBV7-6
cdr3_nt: TGTGCCAGCAGCCGGACTAGCGGGGGGAATGAGCAGTTCTTC
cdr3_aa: CASSRTSGGNEQFF

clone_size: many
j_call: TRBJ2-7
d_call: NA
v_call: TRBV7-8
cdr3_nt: TGTGCCAGCAGCTCACGTGGGTGGGACGAGCAGTACTTC
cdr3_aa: CASSSRGWDEQYF

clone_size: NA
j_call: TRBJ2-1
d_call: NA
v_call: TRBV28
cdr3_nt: TGTGCCAGCAGTTTGAGGGTTAGGAACTGGCAGTTCTTC
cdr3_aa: CASSLRVRNWQFF

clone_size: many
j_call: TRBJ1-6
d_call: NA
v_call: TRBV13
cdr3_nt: TGTGCCAGCAGCCGTGGACGGCCCCTCCCCTCACCCCTCCACTTT
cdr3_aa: CASSRGRPLPSPLHF

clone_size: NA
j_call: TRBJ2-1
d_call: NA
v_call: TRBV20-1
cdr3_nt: TGCAGTGCTAGAGAAGGGGGAGGGAGCTCCTACAATGAGCAGTTCTTC
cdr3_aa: CSAREGGGSSYNEQFF

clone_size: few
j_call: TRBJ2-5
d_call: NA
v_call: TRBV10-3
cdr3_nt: TGTGCCATCAGTGAAAGGAAAGAGACCCAGTACTTC
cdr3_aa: CAISERKETQYF

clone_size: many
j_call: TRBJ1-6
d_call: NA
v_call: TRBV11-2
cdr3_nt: TGTGCCAGCAGCTTAGAGAGCCGTCGAAGGGGTTCACCCCTCCACTTT
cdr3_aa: CASSLESRRRGSPLHF

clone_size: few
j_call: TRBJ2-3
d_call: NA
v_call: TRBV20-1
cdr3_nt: TGCAGTGCTAGTAGGAGGGTAACAGATACGCAGTATTTT
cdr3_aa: CSASRRVTDTQYF

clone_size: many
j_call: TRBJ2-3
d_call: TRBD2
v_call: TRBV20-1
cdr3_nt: TGCAGTGCTCTCCTTCGGAGCGGGAGGGCCACAGATACGCAGTATTTT
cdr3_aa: CSALLRSGRATDTQYF

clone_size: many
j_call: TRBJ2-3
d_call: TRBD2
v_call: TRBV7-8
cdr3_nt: TGTGCCAGCAGCTCGACTAGCAACACAGATACGCAGTATTTT
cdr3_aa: CASSSTSNTDTQYF

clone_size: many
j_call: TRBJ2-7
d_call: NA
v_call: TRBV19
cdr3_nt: TGTGCCAGTAGTATCCTAAGGGCCGGATCCGAGCAGTACTTC
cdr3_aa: CASSILRAGSEQYF

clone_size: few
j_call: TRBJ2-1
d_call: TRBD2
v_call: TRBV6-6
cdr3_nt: TGTGCCAGCAGCCCCCGGACTAGCGGGTTCTACTCCTACAATGAGCAGTTCTTC
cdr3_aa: CASSPRTSGFYSYNEQFF

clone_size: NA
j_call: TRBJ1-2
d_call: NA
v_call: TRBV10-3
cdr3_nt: TGTGCCATCATCGACTCTGGCAAGGAATCTCATGGCTACACCTTC
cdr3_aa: CAIIDSGKESHGYTF

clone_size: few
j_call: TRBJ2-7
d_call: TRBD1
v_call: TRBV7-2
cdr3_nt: TGTGCCAGCAGCTTAGAGAGGGGACAGGACTACGAGCAGTACTTC
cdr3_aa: CASSLERGQDYEQYF

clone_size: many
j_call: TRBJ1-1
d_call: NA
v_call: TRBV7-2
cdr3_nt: TGTGCCAGCAGCTTAATGAAGGACACTGAAGCTTTCTTT
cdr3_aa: CASSLMKDTEAFF

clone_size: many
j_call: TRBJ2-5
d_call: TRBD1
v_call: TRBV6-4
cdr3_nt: TGTGCCAGCAGTGAGGGACAGGGAGCGGAGACCCAGTACTTC
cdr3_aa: CASSEGQGAETQYF

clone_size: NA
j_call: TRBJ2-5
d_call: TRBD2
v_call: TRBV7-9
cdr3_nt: TGTGCCAGCAGCCCCCGGTGGAAGCGGGGGGATCAAGAGACCCAGTACTTC
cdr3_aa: CASSPRWKRGDQETQYF